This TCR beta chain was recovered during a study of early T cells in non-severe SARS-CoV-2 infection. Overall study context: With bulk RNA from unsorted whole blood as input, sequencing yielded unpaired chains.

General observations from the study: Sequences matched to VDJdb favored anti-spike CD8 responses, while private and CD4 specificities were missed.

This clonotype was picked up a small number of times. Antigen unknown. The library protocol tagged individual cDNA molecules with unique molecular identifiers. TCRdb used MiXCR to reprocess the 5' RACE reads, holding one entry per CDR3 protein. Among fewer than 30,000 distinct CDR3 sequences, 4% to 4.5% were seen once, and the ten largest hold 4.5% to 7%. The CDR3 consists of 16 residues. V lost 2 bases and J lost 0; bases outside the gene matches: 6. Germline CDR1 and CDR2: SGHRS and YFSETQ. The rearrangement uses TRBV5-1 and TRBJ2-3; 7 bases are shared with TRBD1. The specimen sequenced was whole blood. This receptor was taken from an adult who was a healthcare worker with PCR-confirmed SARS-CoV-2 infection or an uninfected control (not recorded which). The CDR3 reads CASSFQGVRSTDTQYF. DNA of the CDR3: TGCGCCAGCAGCTTCCAGGGGGTCAGAAGCACAGATACGCAGTATTTT.